One sample yielded the 32 T cell receptor beta chains listed below, sequenced in a study of OX40 agonist ivuxolimab in advanced cancers. Generated by immunoSEQ multiplex PCR, the TCRdb table keeps only in-frame clones and is missing some. The repertoire holds about 45,000 clones, with more than 65% as singletons. The specimen was CD4+ or CD8+ T cells sorted from blood, collected in a trial of the OX40 agonist ivuxolimab. The source of these receptors is an adult with an advanced solid tumor such as melanoma, head and neck, liver or kidney cancer.

The chain joins TRBV6-1 to TRBJ1-1; D ambiguous. Per germline, CDR1 MNHNS and CDR2 SASEGT. This CDR3 is built from 12 residues. The germline V and J ends were trimmed by 1 base and 2 bases, with 2 bases remaining between them. Written as DNA, the CDR3 is TGTGCCAGCAGTGAAGGAAACACTGAAGCTTTCTTT. Translation: CASSEGNTEAFF.

The chain has TRBV27 and TRBJ1-1, with D perhaps matching TRBD1 (5 bases). The CDR3 is 14 residues long. V lost 3 bases and J 5 bases, leaving 13 bases between the germline ends. CDR1 and CDR2 (germline): MNHEY, SMNVEV (reference sequence). In nucleotides, the CDR3 is TGTGCCAGCAGTTTGGCAGGGCGGATGACTGAAGCTTTCTTT. It yields the protein CASSLAGRMTEAFF.

The V call is TRBV7-9, the J call TRBJ2-6; D uncertain. This CDR3 comprises 12 residues. Germline V gene lookup returns CDR1 SEHNR and CDR2 FQNEAQ (reference sequence). Trimming took 5 bases from V and 12 from J, leaving 11 bases between them. The CDR3 is CASSQDNGVLTF. The CDR3 DNA follows: TGTGCCAGCAGCCAGGATAACGGCGTCCTGACTTTC.

This clone was seen a single time. V is TRBV29-1 and J is TRBJ2-7; TRBD2 matches at 9 bases. V was pared by 4 bases and J by 4 bases, with 5 bases of the junction left unmatched. This CDR3 contains 13 residues. Germline V gene sequence: CDR1 SQVTM, CDR2 ANQGSEA. The CDR3, as DNA: TGCAGCGTTGCGGGGCGGGAGGGTTACGAGCAGTACTTC. Translated: CSVAGREGYEQYF.

The chain links TRBV6-5 to TRBJ2-3; D gene uncertain. The germline gives CDR1 MNHEY, CDR2 SVGAGI. Trimming removed 6 bases from V and 2 bases from J, with 15 bases in between. The CDR3 has 15 amino acids. The CDR3, as DNA: TGTGCCAGCAGGCTGGCGGACGGGTTCACAGATACGCAGTATTTT. It translates to CASRLADGFTDTQYF.

This clone was recorded a few times. The chain is built from TRBV10-3 and TRBJ2-5; 11 nucleotides align to TRBD2. The J call may be incorrect, as the DNA end agrees better with TRBJ2-7. The CDR3 length is 17 residues. The germline V gene encodes CDR1 ENHRY and CDR2 SYGVKD. This chain's CDR3 is CAISELSASGRFYEQYF. As DNA, the CDR3 is TGTGCCATCAGTGAGTTATCTGCTAGCGGGAGGTTTTACGAGCAGTACTTC.

This chain joins TRBV18 and TRBJ1-3, with D unclear. V was shortened by 3 bases and J by 4 bases, with 1 base between the two germline ends. CDR1 is KGHSH, CDR2 LQKENI, per germline. This CDR3 has 11 residues. This chain's CDR3 is CASSPGNTIYF. The CDR3 DNA sequence: TGTGCCAGCTCACCGGGAAACACCATATATTTT.

The gene calls are TRBV7-9 and TRBJ2-7; no clear D. The length of the CDR3 is 11 residues. V was pared by 1 base and J by 6 bases, with 4 bases between. The germline gives CDR1 SEHNR, CDR2 FQNEAQ (reference sequence). The CDR3 bases are TGTGCCAGCAGCTTAGGGGCCGAGCAGTACTTC. Protein sequence: CASSLGAEQYF.

The chain links TRBV10-3 to TRBJ1-1; tentatively, D is TRBD1 (5 bases). CDR3 length: 16 amino acids. Trimming shortened V by 0 bases and J by 1 base, and 12 bases separated the two germline ends. Looked up from germline, CDR1 is ENHRY and CDR2 is SYGVKD. CDR3 loop: CAISESGGAGNTEAFF. In DNA form, the CDR3 reads TGTGCCATCAGTGAGTCAGGAGGGGCAGGGAACACTGAAGCTTTCTTT.

J is TRBJ2-3 and V is TRBV11-2, with 9 bases aligning to TRBD2. J lost 3 bases, V lost 5 bases, and 9 bases had no gene match. The CDR3 totals 16 residues. Per the germline V gene, CDR1 is SGHAT and CDR2 is FQNNGV. Here the CDR3 DNA reads TGTGCCAGCAGCGGGGCTAGCGGGGCTCAAACAGATACGCAGTATTTT. Protein sequence: CASSGASGAQTDTQYF.

The chain is built from TRBV27 and TRBJ2-7, with a weak D call TRBD2 (5 bases). Germline V gene data show CDR1 as MNHEY and CDR2 as SMNVEV (reference sequence). The CDR3 length is 18 residues. Trimming pared 2 bases from V and 4 bases from J, leaving 24 bases between. The DNA for the CDR3 is TGTGCCAGCAGTTTAAGTATGGGAGACGGAGAATACGGGTACGAGCAGTACTTC. Amino acids: CASSLSMGDGEYGYEQYF.

This sequence joins TRBV6-1 and TRBJ1-2; 8 bases fit TRBD1. Germline trimming cut 6 bases from V and 3 bases from J; bases unmatched to any gene: 6. Germline values: CDR1 MNHNS, CDR2 SASEGT. CDR3 length equals 14 residues. CDR3 DNA sequence: TGTGCCAGCAGCTCGGACAGGGCGTACTATGGCTACACCTTC. It encodes CASSSDRAYYGYTF.

The rearrangement uses TRBV21-1 and TRBJ1-3. TRBV21-1 is an annotated pseudogene. The CDR3 extends over 18 amino acids. The CDR3 nucleotides read TGTGCCAGCAGCAAGGAGGAGTTGAGGGGCTTCGCTGGAAACACCATATATTTT. Translation gives CASSKEELRGFAGNTIYF.

The CDR3 nucleotides are TGTGCCAGCATTCCCGCGGGGACAGGGGGCTTAGAGACCCAGTACTTC. This sequence encodes CASIPAGTGGLETQYF. This chain joins TRBV28 and TRBJ2-5, with 12 bases lining up with TRBD1. V shed 7 bases and J 4 bases; nucleotides not matched to a gene: 10. Germline V CDR1 and CDR2: MDHEN, SYDVKM. The CDR3 is 16 amino acids.

This chain uses TRBV2 with TRBJ2-1; 10 positions match TRBD1. Germline CDR1 reads SNHLY; CDR2 reads FYNNEI. The V segment lost 6 bases and the J segment 6 bases; nucleotides outside the gene matches: 5. The CDR3 totals 14 residues. The CDR3 loop is CASRGDRGINEQFF. As DNA, the CDR3 is TGTGCCAGCAGGGGGGACAGGGGAATCAATGAGCAGTTCTTC.

This chain connects TRBV5-1 to TRBJ1-1, with D possibly being TRBD1 (5 bases). From germline, CDR1 is SGHRS and CDR2 YFSETQ. V gave up 1 base and J gave up 10 bases, with 14 bases separating them. The CDR3 is 13 amino acids. The CDR3: CASSLTGEGVAFF. The CDR3 DNA reads as TGCGCCAGCAGCTTGACGGGGGAGGGAGTAGCTTTCTTT.

CDR3 amino acids: CASSVVFSGTSVAGELFF. The CDR3 DNA is TGTGCCAGTAGTGTAGTTTTTTCGGGGACTAGCGTAGCCGGGGAGCTGTTTTTT. The chain recombines TRBV19 with TRBJ2-2; 10 positions match TRBD2. With V trimmed by 5 bases and J by 6 bases, 15 bases remained unmatched. This CDR3 spans 18 amino acids. Germline-derived CDR1 and CDR2 are LNHDA and SQIVND (reference sequence).

The chain has TRBV9 and TRBJ1-1; TRBD1 is a possible D gene (5 bases). CDR3 length: 16 amino acids. In germline, CDR1 is SGDLS, CDR2 YYNGEE. V gave up 3 bases and J gave up 1 base, with 16 bases separating them. CDR3 in amino acids: CASSEVPGGGNTEAFF. CDR3 nucleotide sequence: TGTGCCAGCAGCGAAGTCCCGGGCGGGGGGAACACTGAAGCTTTCTTT.

This chain links TRBV4-3 with TRBJ1-6; 10 bases fit TRBD1. In germline, CDR1 is LGHNA, CDR2 YSLEER. With 0 bases clipped from V and 13 bases from J, the junction kept 9 bases outside the gene matches. The CDR3 has 16 residues. The CDR3 sequence: CASSQDAGTGVVPLHF. The CDR3 nucleotides are TGCGCCAGCAGCCAAGATGCCGGGACAGGGGTTGTCCCCCTCCACTTT.

This clone was seen only once. V is TRBV14 and J is TRBJ2-7; D is uncertain. The CDR3 contains 14 residues. In germline, CDR1 is SGHDN, CDR2 FVKESK. The germline V and J ends were trimmed by 0 bases and 3 bases, with 9 bases remaining between them. In DNA form, the CDR3 reads TGTGCCAGCAGCCAAGACAGCCGATACTACGAGCAGTACTTC. It encodes CASSQDSRYYEQYF.

This clone was recorded only once. The V gene is TRBV6-6, the J gene TRBJ1-4, with 9 bases aligning to TRBD1. Trimming took 4 bases from V and 8 from J; bases not matched to a gene: 5. The V gene's germline CDR1 is MNHNY and CDR2 SVGAGI (reference sequence). The CDR3 consists of 14 residues. CDR3 bases: TGTGCCAGCAGTTGGGACAGGGTGGAAGAAAAACTGTTTTTT. Translating gives CASSWDRVEEKLFF.

This clone occurred a few times. This chain joins TRBV6-4 and TRBJ1-2, with D unresolved. The CDR3 consists of 12 residues. Germline CDR1 reads MRHNA; CDR2 reads SNTAGT. V was shortened by 9 bases and J by 7 bases, with 15 bases between the two germline ends. The CDR3 spells CARMEEGLGYTF. Here the CDR3 DNA reads TGTGCCAGAATGGAGGAGGGTCTTGGCTACACCTTC.

The chain recombines TRBV29-1 with TRBJ2-3; D gene uncertain. V gave up 3 bases and J gave up 2 bases, with 6 bases separating them. Looked up from germline, CDR1 is SQVTM and CDR2 is ANQGSEA. CDR3 length equals 12 residues. For the CDR3, the DNA is TGCAGCGTTGACGTGAACACAGATACGCAGTATTTT. This sequence encodes CSVDVNTDTQYF.

The genes are TRBV6-6 and TRBJ2-3; 8 positions agree with TRBD2. Germline CDR1 and CDR2: MNHNY and SVGAGI (reference sequence). The V and J ends lost 4 bases and 6 bases, in that order; junction bases with no gene match: 9. The CDR3 is 15 amino acids. The CDR3 region has the DNA TGTGCCAGCAGTTCGGGACTAGGTGGGGGTGATACGCAGTATTTT. Encoded protein: CASSSGLGGGDTQYF.

The table lists this clone with a few counts. CDR3 protein: CASSVVLGDQPQHF. The CDR3 region has the DNA TGTGCCAGCAGTGTGGTCCTCGGGGATCAGCCCCAGCATTTT. V gene TRBV2 combines with J gene TRBJ1-5; D is ambiguous. Trimming took 4 bases from V and 5 from J, leaving 12 bases between them. The germline gives CDR1 SNHLY, CDR2 FYNNEI. The CDR3 sequence is 14 residues long.

The V gene is TRBV14, the J gene TRBJ1-1; no firm D call. Germline V gives CDR1 SGHDN, CDR2 FVKESK. CDR3 size: 16 residues. Between the trimmed V and J ends, which lost 0 bases and 0 bases, there was a span of 11 bases. The CDR3 spells CASSQDQARMNTEAFF. The CDR3 DNA reads TGTGCCAGCAGCCAAGATCAGGCCAGAATGAACACTGAAGCTTTCTTT.

DNA of the CDR3: TGTGCCAGCAGTATGGACAGGGTCACCGGGGAGCTGTTTTTT. It specifies CASSMDRVTGELFF. This chain links TRBV6-6 with TRBJ2-2, with 8 bases aligning to TRBD1. The germline gives CDR1 MNHNY, CDR2 SVGAGI (reference sequence). The CDR3 sequence is 14 residues long. V shed 5 bases, J shed 4 bases, and the junction held 3 bases outside the gene matches.

The gene calls are TRBV5-1 and TRBJ2-1; 11 bases map to TRBD2. V dropped 4 bases and J dropped 3; count of bases not matched to a gene: 3. Germline loops: CDR1 SGHRS, CDR2 YFSETQ. This CDR3 region has 15 residues. The DNA for the CDR3 is TGCGCCAGCAGCCCGGGACTAGCGGTCTACAATGAGCAGTTCTTC. Translation gives CASSPGLAVYNEQFF.

Only one count was recorded for this clone. This chain joins TRBV30 and TRBJ1-5, with D perhaps matching TRBD1 (5 bases). V was shortened by 3 bases and J by 7 bases, with 10 bases between the two germline ends. The CDR3 totals 12 residues. The germline gives CDR1 GTSNPN, CDR2 SVGIG (reference sequence). The CDR3 is CAWSQGGQPQHF. DNA for the CDR3: TGTGCCTGGAGCCAGGGAGGACAGCCCCAGCATTTT.

The chain joins TRBV7-2 to TRBJ2-7; TRBD1 matches at 7 bases. Germline CDR1 is SGHTA and CDR2 is FQGNSA. The CDR3 totals 14 residues. The J segment lost 3 bases and the V segment lost 4 bases, leaving 6 bases of the junction unmatched. The CDR3 DNA is TGTGCCAGCAGCTCCCGAGGGGGCGGCTACGAGCAGTACTTC. Amino acids: CASSSRGGGYEQYF. Drawing the rest from reference TRBV7-2 and TRBJ2-7, the complete variable domain is GAGVSQSPSNKVTEKGKDVELRCDPISGHTALYWYRQSLGQGLEFLIYFQGNSAPDKSGLPSDRFSAERTGGSVSTLTIQRTQQEDSAVYLCASSSRGGGYEQYFGPGTRLTVT.

V and J are TRBV5-1 and TRBJ2-3; 13 bases agree with TRBD2. The CDR3 covers 14 residues. The V segment lost 7 bases and the J segment 8 bases; nucleotides outside the gene matches: 7. Germline loops: CDR1 SGHRS, CDR2 YFSETQ. CDR3 loop: CASQTSGGPGTQYF. DNA of the CDR3: TGCGCCAGCCAGACTAGCGGGGGGCCCGGTACGCAGTATTTT.

J is TRBJ1-5 and V is TRBV7-2; D uncertain. Deletions cut 1 base from V and 5 bases from J, with 9 bases between. The germline CDR1 and CDR2 sequences are SGHTA and FQGNSA. This CDR3 has 14 amino acids. The CDR3 coding sequence is TGTGCCAGCAGCTTAGGGGTTAAGCATCAGCCCCAGCATTTT. It yields the protein CASSLGVKHQPQHF.